Listed here are 28 T cell receptor beta chains from one sample, sequenced in a study of Graves' ophthalmopathy and Graves' hyperthyroidism. Amplification from RNA transcripts yielded the TCR beta CDR3 regions. Second-round multiplex PCR came after a first-round RT-PCR that employed HTBI primers. TCRdb re-derived calls from the multiplex PCR reads in MiXCR, one entry per CDR3 protein. The table records about 390,000 distinct CDR3 sequences, about 18% of them present only once. Input material: peripheral blood. These TCRs come from an adult woman with stable Graves' hyperthyroidism.

The V call is TRBV11-2, the J call TRBJ1-5, with unresolved D. The CDR3 consists of 15 residues. CDR1 is SGHAT and CDR2 is FQNNGV in the germline V gene. With 0 bases removed from V and 1 base from J, the gap between germline ends came to 7 bases. The CDR3 reads CASSLESLSNQPQHF. The CDR3, as DNA: TGTGCCAGCAGCTTAGAGAGCCTAAGCAATCAGCCCCAGCATTTT. Combining the CDR3 with reference TRBV11-2 and TRBJ1-5 gives the whole variable domain EAGVAQSPRYKIIEKRQSVAFWCNPISGHATLYWYQQILGQGPKLLIQFQNNGVVDDSQLPKDRFSAERLKGVDSTLKIQPAKLEDSAVYLCASSLESLSNQPQHFGDGTRLSIL.

Comment on this clonotype: As the CDR3 is not closed by the conserved phenylalanine or tryptophan, this likely results from a read error. The V gene is TRBV7-8, the J gene TRBJ2-7, with D possibly being TRBD1 (6 bases). Trimming cost V 4 bases and J 7 bases, with 23 bases left between them. This CDR3 comprises 16 residues. Per the germline V gene, CDR1 is SGHVS and CDR2 is FQNEAQ. The CDR3 DNA sequence: TGTGCCAGCAGCTATTCCCCAGGGGTTCAGGGGTCTGAGCAGTACTTG. Its translation: CASSYSPGVQGSEQYL.

This clonotype was found many times. This chain joins TRBV11-2 and TRBJ2-2; no firm D call. The V end lost 5 bases, the J end lost 7 bases, and 11 bases lay between the germline ends. The CDR3 consists of 13 residues. The V gene's germline CDR1 is SGHAT and CDR2 FQNNGV. The CDR3 reads CASSPTVGGELFF. The CDR3 DNA sequence: TGTGCCAGCAGCCCCACGGTTGGCGGGGAGCTGTTTTTT.

This clonotype appeared many times. V and J are TRBV6-5 and TRBJ1-2; D perhaps matches TRBD1 (5 bases). The CDR3 loop spans 15 amino acids. Trimming took 2 bases from V and 2 from J, leaving 12 bases between them. The V gene's germline CDR1 is MNHEY and CDR2 SVGAGI. DNA of the CDR3: TGTGCCAGCAGTTACAACACAGGATCGAACTATGGCTACACCTTC. It codes for CASSYNTGSNYGYTF.

The V and J genes are TRBV6-2 or TRBV6-3 and TRBJ2-5, with 8 bases lining up with TRBD2. J lost 2 bases, V lost 5 bases, and 7 bases had no gene match. Germline values: CDR1 MNHEY, CDR2 SVGEGT. The CDR3 runs 15 residues. The CDR3 here is CASSQGLVRQETQYF. The DNA of the CDR3 is TGTGCCAGCAGTCAGGGACTAGTACGTCAAGAGACCCAGTACTTC.

The count of this clonotype is one. The gene calls are TRBV13 and TRBJ2-7; possibly TRBD1 for D (6 bases). The CDR3 consists of 16 residues. Trimming pared 5 bases from V and 2 bases from J, leaving 19 bases between. Germline CDR1 is PRHDT and CDR2 is FYEKMQ (reference sequence). Written as DNA, the CDR3 is TGTGCCAGCAGCCAAATCGCAGGGGCCGGCCCCTACGAGCAGTACTTC. Its protein is CASSQIAGAGPYEQYF.

Comments on this clonotype: One end of the junction varies from germline; a read error may be responsible. This chain uses TRBV2 with TRBJ2-1; 10 nucleotides align to TRBD2. The V gene's germline CDR1 is SNHLY and CDR2 FYNNEI. CDR3 length: 15 amino acids. CDR3 amino acids: CASTEIAGGVDEQCF. CDR3 bases: TGTGCCAGCACCGAAATAGCGGGAGGTGTCGATGAGCAGTGCTTC.

Remarks on this clonotype: A junction end diverges from the germline sequence, so it may reflect a read error. The V and J genes are TRBV28 and TRBJ2-4; 9 bases fit TRBD1. Germline V lookup: CDR1 MDHEN, CDR2 SYDVKM. The CDR3 contains 16 residues. The CDR3 loop reads CASSLLPGTGRNIKYF. CDR3 in DNA: TGTGCCAGCAGTCTACTTCCCGGGACAGGGCGGAACATTAAGTACTTC. Based on the CDR3 plus reference TRBV28 and TRBJ2-4, the full variable domain is DVKVTQSSRYLVKRTGEKVFLECVQDMDHENMFWYRQDPGLGLRLIYFSYDVKMKEKGDIPEGYSVSREKKERFSLILESASTNQTSMYLCASSLLPGTGRNIKYFGAGTRLSVL.

The chain couples TRBV4-1 to TRBJ2-2; D perhaps matches TRBD1 (6 bases). Germline V lookup: CDR1 MGHRA, CDR2 YSYEKL. The ends were cut back, 1 base at V and 4 bases at J, with 13 bases in the middle. This CDR3 has 16 residues. CDR3 DNA: TGCGCCAGCAGCCAAGCAAGTTGGGGGCTCACCGGGGAGCTGTTTTTT. It translates to CASSQASWGLTGELFF.

Only one count was recorded for this clonotype. An end of the junction does not agree with germline; a read error may underlie this. The chain combines TRBV6-2 or TRBV6-3 with TRBJ2-2; D perhaps matches TRBD1 (6 bases). There are 16 residues in the CDR3. The germline CDR1 and CDR2 sequences are MNHEY and SVGEGT. CDR3 protein: CASSDSQGRNTGELFF. The CDR3 DNA reads as TGCGCCAGCAGTGACTCACAGGGAAGGAACACCGGGGAGCTGTTTTTT.

This clonotype came up many times. This rearrangement joins TRBV7-2 to TRBJ2-7; D gene uncertain. The CDR3 consists of 13 residues. Trimming took 1 base from V and 3 from J, leaving 7 bases between them. The germline gives CDR1 SGHTA, CDR2 FQGNSA. Here the CDR3 reads CASSLGPRYEQYF. For the CDR3, the DNA is TGTGCCAGCAGCTTAGGACCCCGCTACGAGCAGTACTTC.

The sample holds a few counts of this clonotype. The chain combines TRBV12-3 or TRBV12-4 with TRBJ2-2, with D maybe TRBD1 (5 bases). Trimming pared 5 bases from V and 3 bases from J, leaving 10 bases between. This CDR3 region has 14 residues. The DNA of the CDR3 is TGTGCCAGCAGTAGTGGGGCTTACACCGGGGAGCTGTTTTTT. Translating it yields CASSSGAYTGELFF.

In its sample, this clonotype was seen many times. V gene TRBV6-1 combines with J gene TRBJ2-7; D call uncertain. The V gene lost 2 bases and the J gene lost 0 bases, with 5 bases spanning the gap. Germline-derived CDR1 and CDR2 are MNHNS and SASEGT. There are 13 residues in the CDR3. The CDR3, as DNA: TGTGCCAGCAGTGAACGAGGCTCCTACGAGCAGTACTTC. Translated, it gives CASSERGSYEQYF.

This clonotype has at least ten counts. This chain connects TRBV2 to TRBJ1-1; possible D gene TRBD1, 6 bases. This CDR3 spans 16 amino acids. Trimming pared 2 bases from V and 2 bases from J, leaving 15 bases between. Germline V CDR1 and CDR2: SNHLY, FYNNEI. The CDR3 sequence is CASSEFQSRGNTEAFF. The CDR3 DNA is TGTGCCAGCAGTGAATTCCAGAGCAGGGGAAACACTGAAGCTTTCTTT.

There are many counts of this clonotype. J is TRBJ1-1 and V is TRBV5-1; D gene ambiguous. Germline V gene data show CDR1 as SGHRS and CDR2 as YFSETQ. The ends were cut back, 3 bases at V and 5 bases at J, with 17 bases in the middle. The CDR3 consists of 15 residues. This CDR3 is CASSSNGGLRTEAFF. In DNA form, the CDR3 reads TGCGCCAGCAGCTCCAACGGCGGGCTGAGGACTGAAGCTTTCTTT.

The genes are TRBV28 and TRBJ2-7; 8 bases are a match to TRBD2. From germline, CDR1 is MDHEN and CDR2 SYDVKM. The ends lost 5 bases at V and 4 bases at J; junction bases unmatched: 16. CDR3 length: 17 amino acids. The chain's CDR3 is CASSIRGLAGPGYEQYV. The CDR3 nucleotides are TGTGCCAGCAGTATCCGTGGGCTAGCGGGCCCTGGGTACGAGCAGTACGTC.

Concerning this clonotype itself: This clone may be a read error of a much larger clone one base away. V gene TRBV18 combines with J gene TRBJ2-5, with 7 positions matching TRBD1. In germline, CDR1 is KGHSH, CDR2 LQKENI. This CDR3 is 17 amino acids long. In nucleotides, the CDR3 is TGTGCCAGCTCATCGGGACAGAGTAGTTGGGGTCAAGAGACCAAGTACTTC. It translates to CASSSGQSSWGQETKYF.

This clonotype was detected many times. The V call is TRBV28, the J call TRBJ2-5, with 8 bases fitting TRBD1. CDR1 is MDHEN, CDR2 SYDVKM, per germline. The CDR3 has 15 residues. V shed 3 bases and J 4 bases; nucleotides not matched to a gene: 7. The CDR3 loop is CASSFETGAPETQYF. The CDR3 nucleotides are TGTGCCAGCAGTTTCGAGACAGGGGCGCCAGAGACCCAGTACTTC.

At least ten counts were recorded for this clonotype. The chain recombines TRBV9 with TRBJ2-7; possibly TRBD2 for D (7 bases). CDR3 size: 14 residues. V dropped 1 base and J dropped 2 bases, with 10 bases sitting between them. The germline CDR1 and CDR2 sequences are SGDLS and YYNGEE. The CDR3 DNA reads TGTGCCAGCAGCGTAAGCGGGACACCCTACGAGCAGTACTTC. Translating it yields CASSVSGTPYEQYF.

V gene TRBV6-5 combines with J gene TRBJ1-6; the D gene is possibly TRBD1 (6 bases). V was shortened by 0 bases and J by 9 bases, with 9 bases between the two germline ends. This CDR3 is built from 14 residues. Germline CDR1 MNHEY, CDR2 SVGAGI. CDR3 coding DNA: TGTGCCAGCAGTTACTCGGGGACAACTTCACCCCTCCACTTT. This encodes CASSYSGTTSPLHF.

The sample holds many counts of this clonotype. This chain connects TRBV28 to TRBJ1-2; 8 nucleotides match TRBD1. The CDR3 sequence is 15 residues long. Germline-derived CDR1 and CDR2 are MDHEN and SYDVKM. After removal of 3 bases from V and 4 bases from J, the junction contained 7 bases not matched to a gene. The CDR3: CASSLALDRAYGYTF. Written as DNA, the CDR3 is TGTGCCAGCAGTTTGGCTTTGGACAGGGCCTATGGCTACACCTTC.

The chain has TRBV29-1 and TRBJ2-2; D is unclear. CDR3 size: 15 residues. In germline, CDR1 is SQVTM, CDR2 ANQGSEA. Trimming pared 0 bases from V and 6 bases from J, leaving 14 bases between. CDR3 in amino acids: CSVEDQASPAGELFF. The CDR3 DNA reads TGCAGCGTTGAAGATCAAGCTTCCCCGGCCGGGGAGCTGTTTTTT.

This clonotype was detected ten times or more. The gene calls are TRBV30 and TRBJ2-7, with 8 bases that match TRBD2. The J segment lost 0 bases and the V segment lost 1 base, leaving 8 bases of the junction unmatched. The CDR3 is 16 amino acids. Germline V lookup: CDR1 GTSNPN, CDR2 SVGIG (reference sequence). The CDR3 bases are TGTGCCTGGAGTGCCCCGCGGGGGGCGGTCTCCTACGAGCAGTACTTC. Amino acids: CAWSAPRGAVSYEQYF.

This clonotype was picked up many times. The V and J genes are TRBV6-2 or TRBV6-3 and TRBJ2-7; TRBD2 agrees at 8 bases. CDR3 length equals 16 residues. Germline-derived CDR1 and CDR2 are MNHEY and SVGEGT. V shed 2 bases, J shed 2 bases, and the junction held 8 bases outside the gene matches. CDR3 sequence: CASSYIDGRATYEQYF. CDR3 nucleotides: TGTGCCAGCAGTTACATCGACGGGAGGGCAACCTACGAGCAGTACTTC.

The rearrangement links TRBV18 to TRBJ2-6; D uncertain. The CDR3 length is 18 residues. Between the trimmed V and J ends, which lost 3 bases and 0 bases, there was a span of 15 bases. Germline values: CDR1 KGHSH, CDR2 LQKENI. The CDR3 bases are TGTGCCAGCTCACCCGTAACGGGTAGAATCTCTGGGGCCAACGTCCTGACTTTC. This gives the protein CASSPVTGRISGANVLTF. Using reference TRBV18 and TRBJ2-6 for the parts outside the CDR3, the full variable domain is NAGVMQNPRHLVRRRGQEARLRCSPMKGHSHVYWYRQLPEEGLKFMVYLQKENIIDESGMPKERFSAEFPKEGPSILRIQQVVRGDSAAYFCASSPVTGRISGANVLTFGAGSRLTVL.

This clonotype was picked up a small number of times. The chain recombines TRBV4-1 with TRBJ2-7, with 10 nucleotides matching TRBD1. CDR3 length equals 17 residues. Germline V gene data show CDR1 as MGHRA and CDR2 as YSYEKL. Losses at the gene ends were 1 base for V and 6 bases for J; bases not matched to a gene: 12. The CDR3 DNA is TGCGCCAGCAGCCAAGTCAGACAGGGGGCGAAAAGTGGCGAGCAGTACTTC. Its translation is CASSQVRQGAKSGEQYF.

This clonotype showed up many times. The genes are TRBV27 and TRBJ1-5, with D possibly being TRBD1 (5 bases). CDR1 is MNHEY and CDR2 is SMNVEV in the germline V gene (reference sequence). V lost 4 bases and J lost 6, with 16 bases in between. The CDR3 consists of 15 residues. The chain's CDR3 is CASSSIQGVGQPQHF. The CDR3, as DNA: TGTGCCAGCAGTTCTATTCAGGGTGTGGGTCAGCCCCAGCATTTT.

A few counts support this clonotype. J is TRBJ2-2 and V is TRBV7-3; 9 positions match TRBD2. The germline CDR1 and CDR2 sequences are SGHTA and FQGTGA. The trim removed 5 bases at V and 6 bases at J, leaving 7 bases unmatched. The CDR3 consists of 15 residues. CDR3 coding DNA: TGTGCCAGCAGCCTTCAAGGGACTAGCCCCGGGGAGCTGTTTTTT. Translating it yields CASSLQGTSPGELFF.